Each of the 17 T cell receptor beta chains below was sequenced from the same sample in a study of T-cell memory formation after mild COVID-19. TCRdb passed the 5' RACE reads through MiXCR, listing each CDR3 protein once. The sample records 250,000 to 350,000 distinct CDR3 sequences, 15% to 20% being singletons. Sequencing was carried out using PBMCs or a T cell subset sorted from them (not recorded which). The source is a man younger than 30 who had mild COVID-19 (a few samples of this study predate the infection). Cell type and time point are not known.

The CDR3 is CASSWGGPLEAFF. The CDR3 DNA reads as TGTGCCAGCAGTTGGGGGGGTCCTCTCGAAGCTTTCTTT. The chain is built from TRBV27 and TRBJ1-1; D is possibly TRBD1 (5 bases). CDR1 is MNHEY, CDR2 SMNVEV, per germline (reference sequence). V was clipped by 4 bases and J by 8 bases, with 14 bases between them. The CDR3 is 13 amino acids.

The CDR3 reads CASSPTSGGNTDTQYF. Here the CDR3 DNA reads TGTGCCAGCAGCCCTACTAGCGGGGGGAACACAGATACGCAGTATTTT. The V gene is TRBV11-1, the J gene TRBJ2-3; 12 bases are a match to TRBD2. Trimming took 5 bases from V and 2 from J; bases not matched to a gene: 5. The CDR3 covers 16 residues. The germline gives CDR1 SGHAT, CDR2 FQDESV (reference sequence).

V gene TRBV7-2 combines with J gene TRBJ1-4; 8 nucleotides match TRBD1. Trimming removed 5 bases from V and 8 bases from J; junction bases left unmatched: 7. Germline-derived CDR1 and CDR2 are SGHTA and FQGNSA. The CDR3 length is 14 residues. The CDR3 DNA is TGTGCCAGCAGCCTGGGACAGGCCGCCGAAAAACTGTTTTTT. This translates into CASSLGQAAEKLFF.

This chain's CDR3 is CASSGQGADGYTF. The CDR3 DNA reads as TGTGCCAGCAGCGGACAGGGGGCGGATGGCTACACCTTC. The V and J genes are TRBV7-2 and TRBJ1-2, with 11 bases lining up with TRBD1. V lost 5 bases to trimming and J lost 6 bases; unmatched junction nucleotides: 2. The CDR3 contains 13 residues. CDR1 and CDR2 (germline): SGHTA, FQGNSA.

This sequence joins TRBV3-1 and TRBJ2-2; D tentatively fits TRBD1 or TRBD2 (5 bases each). Trimming cost V 3 bases and J 7 bases, with 15 bases left between them. Germline V gene data show CDR1 as LGHDT and CDR2 as YNNKEL (reference sequence). The CDR3 runs to 15 residues. The CDR3 sequence: CASSHRDPVNGELFF. The CDR3 DNA sequence: TGTGCCAGCAGCCACAGGGACCCGGTTAACGGGGAGCTGTTTTTT.

This clonotype was observed at least ten times. The rearrangement uses TRBV6-6 and TRBJ1-6; D is possibly TRBD1 (6 bases). The CDR3 totals 16 residues. Germline V gives CDR1 MNHNY, CDR2 SVGAGI (reference sequence). V was shortened by 6 bases and J by 9 bases, with 21 bases between the two germline ends. DNA for the CDR3: TGTGCCAGCAGCCCGACGCCAGACAGGCTCACTTCACCCCTCCACTTT. It translates to CASSPTPDRLTSPLHF.

The chain recombines TRBV2 with TRBJ2-3, with 8 positions matching TRBD1. J was trimmed by 5 bases and V by 6 bases; bases with no gene match: 10. The CDR3 totals 15 residues. Germline V gives CDR1 SNHLY, CDR2 FYNNEI. CDR3 sequence: CASSMTQGGGDTQYF. CDR3 DNA sequence: TGTGCCAGCAGCATGACACAGGGGGGCGGAGATACGCAGTATTTT. Looking up the rest from reference TRBV2 and TRBJ2-3 gives the full variable domain: EPEVTQTPSHQVTQMGQEVILRCVPISNHLYFYWYRQILGQKVEFLVSFYNNEISEKSEIFDDQFSVERPDGSNFTLKIRSTKLEDSAMYFCASSMTQGGGDTQYFGPGTRLTVL.

The rearrangement joins TRBV28 to TRBJ1-2; 11 bases match TRBD1. CDR1 and CDR2 from the germline V gene are MDHEN and SYDVKM. V trimming: 6 bases; J trimming: 7 bases; junction bases outside the gene matches: 13. The CDR3 is 16 residues long. The CDR3: CASRSHRDRGTLGYTF. CDR3 nucleotides: TGTGCCAGCAGATCGCACCGGGACAGGGGGACACTTGGCTACACCTTC.

V and J are TRBV4-3 and TRBJ2-7; 11 nucleotides match TRBD2. CDR3 length: 16 amino acids. Germline CDR1 LGHNA, CDR2 YSLEER. V dropped 4 bases and J dropped 2; count of bases not matched to a gene: 7. Here the CDR3 DNA reads TGCGCCAGCAGCCTCTTTAGCGGGGGGGACGCCTACGAGCAGTACTTC. Translating it yields CASSLFSGGDAYEQYF.

Many counts were recorded for this clonotype. V is TRBV4-2 and J is TRBJ1-6, with 9 bases identical to TRBD1. The length of the CDR3 is 16 residues. After removal of 0 bases from V and 6 bases from J, the junction contained 3 bases not matched to a gene. Germline CDR1 LGHNA, CDR2 YNFKEQ. The CDR3 DNA sequence: TGTGCCAGCAGCCAAGATCCGGGACAGGGTAATTCACCCCTCCACTTT. Its translation is CASSQDPGQGNSPLHF.

A few counts support this clonotype. The chain employs TRBV7-8 and TRBJ2-2, with D unclear. Germline CDR1 and CDR2: SGHVS and FQNEAQ. The CDR3 sequence is 11 residues long. V gave up 7 bases and J gave up 7 bases, with 7 bases separating them. This CDR3 reads CASKEVGELFF. DNA for the CDR3: TGTGCCAGCAAAGAAGTCGGGGAGCTGTTTTTT.

This chain uses TRBV24-1 with TRBJ2-2, with a possible D match to TRBD2 (6 bases). Trimming cost V 4 bases and J 6 bases, with 14 bases left between them. The CDR3 is 15 residues long. Germline CDR1 is KGHDR and CDR2 is SFDVKD. The CDR3: CATSDPPGVSGELFF. Here the CDR3 DNA reads TGTGCCACCAGTGACCCCCCGGGGGTCTCCGGGGAGCTGTTTTTT.

The chain is built from TRBV5-4 and TRBJ2-1; D could derive from TRBD1 or TRBD2 (6 bases each). Germline CDR1 reads SGHNT; CDR2 reads YYREEE (reference sequence). CDR3 length: 17 residues. The germline V and J ends were trimmed by 4 bases and 0 bases, with 17 bases remaining between them. CDR3 residues: CASSPGGQGSSYNEQFF. The CDR3 DNA reads TGTGCCAGCAGCCCCGGGGGACAAGGGAGCTCCTACAATGAGCAGTTCTTC.

The chain joins TRBV2 to TRBJ1-5, with 8 bases fitting TRBD1. The CDR3 extends over 13 amino acids. J gave up 6 bases and V 9 bases, and 7 bases lay outside the gene matches. Germline CDR1 is SNHLY and CDR2 is FYNNEI. The CDR3 loop is CASKPTGGQPQHF. CDR3 nucleotide sequence: TGTGCCAGTAAACCAACAGGGGGTCAGCCCCAGCATTTT.

This clonotype turned up a few times. This chain joins TRBV12-3 or TRBV12-4 and TRBJ2-6, with a possible D match to TRBD2 (5 bases). V was shortened by 6 bases and J by 1 base, with 10 bases between the two germline ends. The length of the CDR3 is 15 residues. CDR3 loop: CASRRAHSGANVLTF. The CDR3 bases are TGTGCCAGCAGGCGGGCTCATTCTGGGGCCAACGTCCTGACTTTC.

As for this clonotype: At one of its ends the junction is not consistent with the germline gene, which may arise from a read error. The chain carries TRBV6-2 or TRBV6-3 and TRBJ2-3; a weak D match, TRBD2 (6 bases). This CDR3 contains 11 residues. Germline assignment: CDR1 MNHEY and CDR2 SVGEGT. The CDR3 protein is CASTNGGLRNF. The CDR3 nucleotides are TGTGCCAGCACCAATGGAGGGTTGAGGAATTTT.

The chain couples TRBV7-9 to TRBJ2-3, with 8 bases matching TRBD1. The CDR3 runs 15 residues. V was clipped by 6 bases and J by 3 bases; unmatched bases: 8. Germline V gives CDR1 SEHNR, CDR2 FQNEAQ (reference sequence). The CDR3 DNA reads as TGTGCCAGCAGTAAAGGACAGGGAAAGACAGATACGCAGTATTTT. This gives the protein CASSKGQGKTDTQYF.